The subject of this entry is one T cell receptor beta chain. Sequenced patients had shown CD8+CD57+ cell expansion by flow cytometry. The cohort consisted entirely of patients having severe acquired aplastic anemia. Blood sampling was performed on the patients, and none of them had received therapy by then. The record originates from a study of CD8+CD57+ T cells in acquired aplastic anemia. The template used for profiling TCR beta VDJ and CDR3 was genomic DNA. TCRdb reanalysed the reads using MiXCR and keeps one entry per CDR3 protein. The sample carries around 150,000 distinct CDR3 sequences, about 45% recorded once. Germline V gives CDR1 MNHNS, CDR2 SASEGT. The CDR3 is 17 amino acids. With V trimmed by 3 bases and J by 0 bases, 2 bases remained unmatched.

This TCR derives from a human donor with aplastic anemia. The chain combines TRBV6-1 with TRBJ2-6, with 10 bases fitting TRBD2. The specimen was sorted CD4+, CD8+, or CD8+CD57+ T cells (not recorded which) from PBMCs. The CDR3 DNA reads TGTGCCAGCAGTGAGAGCGGGGGGGGCTCTGGGGCCAACGTCCTGACTTTC. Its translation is CASSESGGGSGANVLTF.